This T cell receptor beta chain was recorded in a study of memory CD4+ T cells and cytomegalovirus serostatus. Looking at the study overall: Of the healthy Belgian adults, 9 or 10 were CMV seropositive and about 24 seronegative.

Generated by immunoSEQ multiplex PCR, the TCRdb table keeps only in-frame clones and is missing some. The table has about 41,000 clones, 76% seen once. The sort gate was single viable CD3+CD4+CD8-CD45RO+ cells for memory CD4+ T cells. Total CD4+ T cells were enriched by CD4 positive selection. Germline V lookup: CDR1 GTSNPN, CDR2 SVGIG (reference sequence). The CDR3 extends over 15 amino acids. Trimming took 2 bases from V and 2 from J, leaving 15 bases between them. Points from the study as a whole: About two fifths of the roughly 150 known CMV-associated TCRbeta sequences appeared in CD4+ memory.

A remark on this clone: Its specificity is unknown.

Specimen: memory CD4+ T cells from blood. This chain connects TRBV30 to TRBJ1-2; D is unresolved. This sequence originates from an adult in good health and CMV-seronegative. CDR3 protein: CAWSLQMGANYGYTF. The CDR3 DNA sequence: TGTGCCTGGAGTCTACAGATGGGTGCCAACTATGGCTACACCTTC.